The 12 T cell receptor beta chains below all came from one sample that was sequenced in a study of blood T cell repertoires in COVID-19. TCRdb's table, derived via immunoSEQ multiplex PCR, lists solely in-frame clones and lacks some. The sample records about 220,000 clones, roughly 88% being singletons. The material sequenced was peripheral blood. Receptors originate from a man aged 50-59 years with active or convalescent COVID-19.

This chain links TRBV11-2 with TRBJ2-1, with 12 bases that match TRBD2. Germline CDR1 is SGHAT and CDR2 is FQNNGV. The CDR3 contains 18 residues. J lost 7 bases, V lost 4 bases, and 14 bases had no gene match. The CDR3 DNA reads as TGTGCCAGCAGCTCCTCGACTAGCGGGAGAGGGGTTGGTAATGAGCAGTTCTTC. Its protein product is CASSSSTSGRGVGNEQFF.

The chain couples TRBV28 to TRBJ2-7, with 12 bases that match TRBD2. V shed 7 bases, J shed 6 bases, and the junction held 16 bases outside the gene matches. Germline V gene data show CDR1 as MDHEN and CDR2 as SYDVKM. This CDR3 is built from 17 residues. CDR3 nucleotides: TGTGCCAGCATTCAAAACGGGGCCACTAGCGGGAGGAGCGAGCAGTACTTC. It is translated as CASIQNGATSGRSEQYF.

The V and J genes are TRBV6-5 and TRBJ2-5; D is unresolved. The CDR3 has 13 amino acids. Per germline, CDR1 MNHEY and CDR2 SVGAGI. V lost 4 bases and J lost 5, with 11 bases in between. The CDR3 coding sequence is TGTGCCAGCAGTTCTCAGACGCGGGAGACCCAGTACTTC. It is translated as CASSSQTRETQYF.

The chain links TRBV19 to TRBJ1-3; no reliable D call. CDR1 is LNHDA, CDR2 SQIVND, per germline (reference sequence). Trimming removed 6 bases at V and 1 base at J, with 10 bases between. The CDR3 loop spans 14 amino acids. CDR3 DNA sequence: TGTGCCAGTAGGAGCTGGCGGTCTGGAAACACCATATATTTT. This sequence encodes CASRSWRSGNTIYF.

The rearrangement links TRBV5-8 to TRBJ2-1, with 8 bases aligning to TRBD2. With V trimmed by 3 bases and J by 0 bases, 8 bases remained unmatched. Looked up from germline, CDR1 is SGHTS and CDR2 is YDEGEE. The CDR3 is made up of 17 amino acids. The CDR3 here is CASSYPGTSGSYNEQFF. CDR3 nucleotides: TGTGCCAGCAGCTATCCGGGAACTAGCGGCTCCTACAATGAGCAGTTCTTC.

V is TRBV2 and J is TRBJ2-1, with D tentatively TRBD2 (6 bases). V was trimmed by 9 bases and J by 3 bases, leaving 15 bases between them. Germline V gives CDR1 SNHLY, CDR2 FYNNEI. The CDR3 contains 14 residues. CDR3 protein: CASTLGLYYNEQFF. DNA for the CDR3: TGTGCCAGTACGTTGGGACTCTACTACAATGAGCAGTTCTTC.

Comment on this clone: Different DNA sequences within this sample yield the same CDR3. CDR3 in DNA: TGTGCCAGCAGCTTGAGCTCCTACGAGCAGTACTTC. Protein: CASSLSSYEQYF. The chain recombines TRBV7-2 with TRBJ2-7, with D uncertain. CDR3 size: 12 residues. Germline assignment: CDR1 SGHTA and CDR2 FQGNSA. V lost 3 bases and J 0 bases, leaving 3 bases between the germline ends.

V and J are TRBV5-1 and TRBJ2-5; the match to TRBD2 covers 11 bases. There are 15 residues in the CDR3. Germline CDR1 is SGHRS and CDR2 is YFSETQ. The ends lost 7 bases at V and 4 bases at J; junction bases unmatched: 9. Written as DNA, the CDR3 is TGCGCCAGCGGGCCTAGCGGGAGGAGGATAGAGACCCAGTACTTC. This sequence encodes CASGPSGRRIETQYF.

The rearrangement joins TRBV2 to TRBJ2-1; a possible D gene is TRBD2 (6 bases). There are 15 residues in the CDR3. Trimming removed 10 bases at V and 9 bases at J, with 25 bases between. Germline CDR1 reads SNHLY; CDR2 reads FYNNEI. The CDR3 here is CATARLSGEGTEQFF. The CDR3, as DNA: TGTGCCACCGCCCGCTTATCGGGAGAGGGGACTGAGCAGTTCTTC. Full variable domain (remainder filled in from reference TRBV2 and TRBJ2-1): EPEVTQTPSHQVTQMGQEVILRCVPISNHLYFYWYRQILGQKVEFLVSFYNNEISEKSEIFDDQFSVERPDGSNFTLKIRSTKLEDSAMYFCATARLSGEGTEQFFGPGTRLTVL.

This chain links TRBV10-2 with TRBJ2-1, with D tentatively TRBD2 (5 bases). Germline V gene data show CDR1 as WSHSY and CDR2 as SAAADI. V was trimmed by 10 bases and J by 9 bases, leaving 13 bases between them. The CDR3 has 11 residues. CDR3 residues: CATSPEGEQFF. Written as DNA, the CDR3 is TGCGCCACCTCCCCTGAGGGTGAGCAGTTCTTC.

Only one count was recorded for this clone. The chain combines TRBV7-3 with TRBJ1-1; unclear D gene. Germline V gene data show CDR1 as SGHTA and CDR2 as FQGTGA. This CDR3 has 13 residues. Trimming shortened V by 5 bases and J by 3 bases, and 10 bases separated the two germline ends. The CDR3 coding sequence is TGTGCCAGCAGCGTCAACCGGGACACTGAAGCTTTCTTT. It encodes CASSVNRDTEAFF.

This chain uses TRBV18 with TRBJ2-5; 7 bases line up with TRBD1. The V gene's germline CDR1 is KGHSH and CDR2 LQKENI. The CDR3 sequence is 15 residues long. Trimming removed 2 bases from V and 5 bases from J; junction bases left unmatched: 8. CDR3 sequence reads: CASSPEGAIRETQYF. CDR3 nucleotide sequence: TGTGCCAGCTCACCAGAGGGGGCTATTAGGGAGACCCAGTACTTC.